The sequence of this TCR beta chain was determined in a study of T cells in Graves' hyperthyroidism and ophthalmopathy. Across the study: Staff took peripheral blood when the initial diagnosis was made, before any treatment began.

Uncontrolled infections, other autoimmune diseases, pregnancy or lactation led to exclusion of patients. PBMCs were sourced from around 10 ml fresh peripheral blood. Study-level points and caveats: Most expanded thyroid clonotypes above 0.001 recurred in blood.

TCR beta CDR3 regions were amplified from RNA transcripts. The HTBI primer set served for first-round RT-PCR of the TCR CDR3. From the multiplex PCR reads, TCRdb called clonotypes with MiXCR, one entry per CDR3 protein. The data show more than 350,000 distinct CDR3 sequences, 12% to 15% seen once. This clonotype was detected many times. Its target is unknown. Sequenced material: blood. This TCR was sampled from a woman aged 55-69 years with Graves' ophthalmopathy.

The CDR3 DNA follows: TGTGCCAGCAGCTTAGCGCGTGGCGGGAGAGGTACCGGGGAGCTGTTTTTT. Its translation is CASSLARGGRGTGELFF. V gene TRBV7-8 combines with J gene TRBJ2-2; the match to TRBD2 covers 7 bases. J lost 5 bases, V lost 0 bases, and 9 bases had no gene match. The CDR3 is made up of 17 amino acids. CDR1 is SGHVS, CDR2 FQNEAQ, per germline.